This T cell receptor beta chain appears in the sequencing data of a study of blood T cell repertoires in COVID-19. The CDR3 length is 14 residues. V was clipped by 6 bases and J by 9 bases; unmatched bases: 9. Germline V CDR1 and CDR2: MNHEY, SVGAGI. In the original analysis: How many nucleated cells were present was estimated from reference gene primer amplification. Repertoires were generated with immunoSEQ multiplex PCR, while TCRdb's copy carries only in-frame clones and drops some. V, J and clone size are taken as reported in that table, and D and trimming were inferred from the DNA itself. This sample has 170,000 or so clones, with roughly four fifths found just once.

Sequencing was carried out using peripheral blood. The TCR was taken from a woman between 65 and 79 years old with COVID-19, enrolled during active disease. The chain uses TRBV6-5 and TRBJ2-3; the match to TRBD2 covers 10 bases. This CDR3 reads CASRPSGRAITQYF. CDR3 DNA: TGTGCCAGCAGACCCAGCGGGAGGGCCATCACGCAGTATTTT.